This TCR beta chain was observed in a study of T cell responses to AZD1222 COVID-19 vaccine. Profiling relied on immunoSEQ multiplex PCR, and the TCRdb table lists in-frame clones only, not all of them. In the table there are about 160,000 clones, more than 75% of which are singletons. On this clone itself: The antigen is undetermined.

The CDR3 is 14 residues long. Looked up from germline, CDR1 is GTSNPN and CDR2 is SVGIG (reference sequence). V gave up 5 bases and J gave up 5 bases; unmatched junction bases: 9. Analyses pooled second doses at about 4 or about 12 weeks. General study results and limits: CD4 TCRs covered the whole spike, strongest at regions 160-218 and 743-854.

This TCR was recovered from an adult who received the AZD1222 COVID-19 vaccine. This chain joins TRBV30 and TRBJ2-1, with TRBD2 matching over 7 bases. Sequenced material: peripheral blood, taken 28 days after the second AZD1222 dose. The CDR3 reads CAWALGGSHNEQFF. DNA for the CDR3: TGTGCCTGGGCCCTCGGGGGGTCCCACAATGAGCAGTTCTTC. The variable domain in full, completed from reference TRBV30 and TRBJ2-1, reads SQTIHQWPATLVQPVGSPLSLECTVEGTSNPNLYWYRQAAGRGLQLLFYSVGIGQISSEVPQNLSASRPQDRQFILSSKKLLLSDSGFYLCAWALGGSHNEQFFGPGTRLTVL.